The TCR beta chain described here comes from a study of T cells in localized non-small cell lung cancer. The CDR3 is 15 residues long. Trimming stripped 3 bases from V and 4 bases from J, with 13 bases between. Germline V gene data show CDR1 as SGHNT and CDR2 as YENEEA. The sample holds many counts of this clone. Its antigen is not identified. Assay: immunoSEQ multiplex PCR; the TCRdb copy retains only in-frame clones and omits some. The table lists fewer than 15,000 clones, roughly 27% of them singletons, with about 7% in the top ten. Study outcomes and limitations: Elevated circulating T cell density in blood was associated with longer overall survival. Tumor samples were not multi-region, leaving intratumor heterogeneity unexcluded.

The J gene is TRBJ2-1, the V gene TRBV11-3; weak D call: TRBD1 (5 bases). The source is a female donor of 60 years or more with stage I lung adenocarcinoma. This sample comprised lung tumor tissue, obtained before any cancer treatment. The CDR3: CASSFRVLGYNEQFF. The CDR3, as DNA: TGTGCCAGCAGCTTCAGGGTTTTAGGATACAATGAGCAGTTCTTC.